These 16 T cell receptor beta chains were sequenced from one sample in a study of identical twins (dated by TCRdb to 2016 to 2017). Receptor libraries were prepared by 5' RACE. Sequencing took place on an Illumina HiSeq 2000. In TCRdb, the public reads were trimmed at Q25 with fastp and aligned with MiXCR, with productive beta chains retained. Records with the same CDR3 protein are collapsed into one entry carrying the most frequent genes and DNA. The sample profile shows 1.5 million to 2 million distinct CDR3 sequences; under 35% of them were found once. The ten largest clonotypes hold about 0.25% of the sample. Sequenced material: cord blood. The origin of the receptors is a newborn girl in good health.

This clonotype appeared a few times. The rearrangement links TRBV12-3 or TRBV12-4 to TRBJ2-1; D might be TRBD2 (5 bases). This CDR3 region has 13 residues. Trimming removed 6 bases from V and 15 bases from J, with 21 bases in between. CDR3 coding DNA: TGTGCCAGCAGCCCACATTCACTAGGGTGGCGGTTCTTC. Encoded protein: CASSPHSLGWRFF.

As regards this clonotype: An end of the junction does not agree with germline; a read error may underlie this. The V and J genes are TRBV7-2 and TRBJ2-7; 7 bases fit TRBD2. CDR3 length: 14 residues. CDR1 and CDR2 (germline): SGHTA, FQGNSA. CDR3 sequence: CACSLNAGEYEQYF. CDR3 nucleotide sequence: TGTGCCTGCAGCCTAAACGCGGGAGAGTACGAGCAGTACTTC.

In this sample, this clonotype turned up a few times. The chain links TRBV24-1 to TRBJ2-1, with D perhaps matching TRBD2 (6 bases). V lost 3 bases to trimming and J lost 8 bases, with 10 bases between them. Germline CDR1 and CDR2: KGHDR and SFDVKD. The CDR3 has 13 residues. The CDR3 loop reads CATSDPLAHEQFF. CDR3 nucleotide sequence: TGTGCCACCAGTGATCCACTAGCCCATGAGCAGTTCTTC.

The genes are TRBV5-6 and TRBJ2-5; no clear D gene. The CDR3 has 14 amino acids. With 1 base removed from V and 3 bases from J, the gap between germline ends came to 10 bases. Germline V gene lookup returns CDR1 SGHDT and CDR2 YYEEEE. The CDR3 coding sequence is TGTGCCAGCAGCTTGTCGAAGCTTGAAGAGACCCAGTACTTC. It encodes CASSLSKLEETQYF.

This clonotype was observed a few times. The chain uses TRBV12-3 or TRBV12-4 and TRBJ1-1; maybe TRBD1 (6 bases). Deletions cut 4 bases from V and 4 bases from J, with 10 bases between. The CDR3 consists of 13 residues. CDR3: CASSYAQGTEAFF. CDR3 coding DNA: TGTGCCAGCAGTTACGCACAGGGCACTGAAGCTTTCTTT.

The CDR3 coding sequence is TGTGCCAGCAGCTTAGGAAGGACTCCCAGACAAAACATTCAGTACTTC. Translated: CASSLGRTPRQNIQYF. The J gene is TRBJ2-4, the V gene TRBV7-8, with D maybe TRBD2 (5 bases). Per germline, CDR1 SGHVS and CDR2 FQNEAQ. The germline V and J ends were trimmed by 1 base and 5 bases, with 15 bases remaining between them. This CDR3 has 16 amino acids.

This clonotype turned up a few times. The J gene is TRBJ1-6, the V gene TRBV20-1; tentative D call: TRBD1 (6 bases). Trimming left V 6 bases short and J 7 bases short, with 13 bases between. CDR1 is DFQATT, CDR2 SNEGSKA, per germline (reference sequence). The CDR3 sequence is 13 residues long. CDR3 amino acids: CSASGDLNSPLHF. CDR3 DNA sequence: TGCAGTGCCTCAGGGGACCTAAATTCACCCCTCCACTTT.

This clonotype was counted only a few times. The chain's CDR3 is CASRKTGEDTQYF. The CDR3 DNA sequence: TGCGCCAGCAGAAAAACAGGGGAAGATACGCAGTATTTT. V is TRBV4-1 and J is TRBJ2-3; TRBD1 aligns across 7 bases. The CDR3 consists of 13 residues. The V segment lost 6 bases and the J segment 5 bases; nucleotides outside the gene matches: 5. The germline V gene encodes CDR1 MGHRA and CDR2 YSYEKL.

This chain links TRBV12-3 or TRBV12-4 with TRBJ2-5, with D unresolved. The tail of the sequence fits TRBJ2-4 better, so the J call may be wrong. The CDR3 contains 16 residues. CDR3 nucleotide sequence: TGTGCCAGCAGTTTCATGTTTCGGCCGATGAAAAACATTCAGTACTTC. It is translated as CASSFMFRPMKNIQYF.

This clonotype turned up a few times. The rearrangement joins TRBV6-5 to TRBJ2-1; TRBD2 matches 9 bases. This CDR3 region has 15 residues. V gave up 2 bases and J gave up 9 bases; unmatched junction bases: 8. Germline CDR1 and CDR2: MNHEY and SVGAGI. CDR3 in amino acids: CASSYVSGRTIEQFF. DNA of the CDR3: TGTGCCAGCAGTTACGTGAGCGGGAGGACTATTGAGCAGTTCTTC.

This clonotype was counted a few times. A junction boundary mismatches the germline segment, possibly from a read error. The chain employs TRBV7-2 and TRBJ2-7; D gene unclear. The germline V gene encodes CDR1 SGHTA and CDR2 FQGNSA. This CDR3 is built from 16 residues. CDR3 amino acids: CASTLRARFPSYEQYF. DNA of the CDR3: TGTGCCAGCACCTTACGGGCTAGATTCCCCTCCTACGAGCAGTACTTC.

The chain employs TRBV5-4 and TRBJ1-2; D not resolved. The ends were cut back, 1 base at V and 4 bases at J, with 8 bases in the middle. This CDR3 is 13 amino acids long. From germline, CDR1 is SGHNT and CDR2 YYREEE (reference sequence). CDR3 sequence reads: CASSLLDVYGYTF. CDR3 DNA: TGTGCCAGCAGCTTGTTAGACGTCTATGGCTACACCTTC. Based on the CDR3 plus reference TRBV5-4 and TRBJ1-2, the full variable domain is ETGVTQSPTHLIKTRGQQVTLRCSSQSGHNTVSWYQQALGQGPQFIFQYYREEENGRGNFPPRFSGLQFPNYSSELNVNALELDDSALYLCASSLLDVYGYTFGSGTRLTVV.

This chain uses TRBV9 with TRBJ2-1, with TRBD2 identical over 7 bases. With V trimmed by 2 bases and J by 7 bases, 3 bases remained unmatched. CDR3 size: 13 residues. CDR1 and CDR2 from the germline V gene are SGDLS and YYNGEE. The CDR3 loop is CASSVPGGNEQFF. In nucleotides, the CDR3 is TGTGCCAGCAGCGTCCCCGGGGGGAATGAGCAGTTCTTC.

This rearrangement joins TRBV5-1 to TRBJ2-5; 9 positions match TRBD2. J was trimmed by 11 bases and V by 4 bases; bases with no gene match: 18. The germline CDR1 and CDR2 sequences are SGHRS and YFSETQ. The CDR3 extends over 16 amino acids. The CDR3 DNA is TGCGCCAGCAGCCCCCAGGGGCTAGCGGGGTACAATGAGCAGTACTTC. This codes for CASSPQGLAGYNEQYF. The variable domain in full, with the rest retrieved from reference TRBV5-1 and TRBJ2-5, is KAGVTQTPRYLIKTRGQQVTLSCSPISGHRSVSWYQQTPGQGLQFLFEYFSETQRNKGNFPGRFSGRQFSNSRSEMNVSTLELGDSALYLCASSPQGLAGYNEQYFGPGTRLLVL.

In this sample, this clonotype turned up a few times. The chain combines TRBV3-1 with TRBJ2-7; TRBD2 matches at 14 bases. Germline V gene lookup returns CDR1 LGHDT and CDR2 YNNKEL (reference sequence). This CDR3 is 16 amino acids long. V gave up 0 bases and J gave up 3 bases; unmatched junction bases: 1. The CDR3 spells CASSQEGTSGGYEQYF. CDR3 DNA sequence: TGTGCCAGCAGCCAAGAGGGGACTAGCGGGGGCTACGAGCAGTACTTC.

V is TRBV10-2 and J is TRBJ1-5; 7 bases agree with TRBD1. Trimming took 6 bases from V and 7 from J; bases not matched to a gene: 6. Germline V gene data show CDR1 as WSHSY and CDR2 as SAAADI. This CDR3 has 13 residues. The CDR3 region has the DNA TGCGCCAGCAGCGTAACAGGGGAGCAGCCCCAGCATTTT. Translated, it gives CASSVTGEQPQHF.